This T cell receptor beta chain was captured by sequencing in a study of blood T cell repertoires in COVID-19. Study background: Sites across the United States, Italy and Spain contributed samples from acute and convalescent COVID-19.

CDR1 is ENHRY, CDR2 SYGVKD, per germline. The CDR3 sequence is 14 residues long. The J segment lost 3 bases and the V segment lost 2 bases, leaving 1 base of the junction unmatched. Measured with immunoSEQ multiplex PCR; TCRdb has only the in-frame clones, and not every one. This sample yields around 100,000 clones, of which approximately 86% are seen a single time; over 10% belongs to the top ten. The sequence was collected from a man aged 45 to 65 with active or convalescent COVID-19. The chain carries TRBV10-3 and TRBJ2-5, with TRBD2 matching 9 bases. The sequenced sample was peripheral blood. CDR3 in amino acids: CAISEIAGEETQYF. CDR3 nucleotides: TGTGCCATCAGTGAGATAGCGGGAGAAGAGACCCAGTACTTC.